The 8 T cell receptor beta chains listed next were all sequenced from one sample in a study of shared clonotypes between healthy human individuals. Clones were read by immunoSEQ multiplex PCR, and TCRdb kept only the in-frame ones, dropping some. The sample records around 1,100,000 clones, roughly 80% being singletons. Sample: memory CD4+ T cells from PBMCs. Specified subset: CD45RA-negative fraction. These receptors came from a man aged 18 to 29 in good health. Some clones in this sample may be carry-over from other donors' samples.

This chain uses TRBV7-3 with TRBJ2-2, with D possibly TRBD2 on 6 matching bases. V lost 6 bases and J 7 bases, leaving 18 bases between the germline ends. CDR1 and CDR2 from the germline V gene are SGHTA and FQGTGA. The CDR3 is 15 amino acids. For the CDR3, the DNA is TGTGCCAGCAGGCTGGACGGGACTGGTAGCGGGGAGCTGTTTTTT. The encoded protein is CASRLDGTGSGELFF.

The J gene is TRBJ2-2, the V gene TRBV18, with 11 bases aligning to TRBD2. Germline loops: CDR1 KGHSH, CDR2 LQKENI. V trimming: 1 base; J trimming: 6 bases; junction bases outside the gene matches: 7. The CDR3 extends over 17 amino acids. The CDR3 is CASSPQKTSGSSGELFF. In DNA form, the CDR3 reads TGTGCCAGCTCACCACAGAAAACTAGCGGGAGTTCCGGGGAGCTGTTTTTT.

This clone was counted a single time. The chain is built from TRBV6-5 and TRBJ2-2; 9 nucleotides line up with TRBD2. The V gene end was trimmed by 0 bases and the J gene end by 2 bases; junction bases not matched to a gene: 1. The CDR3 totals 16 residues. Germline CDR1 MNHEY, CDR2 SVGAGI. CDR3 in amino acids: CASSYSSGGNTGELFF. CDR3 sequence (DNA): TGTGCCAGCAGTTACTCTAGCGGGGGTAACACCGGGGAGCTGTTTTTT.

This clone appeared a few times. This chain links TRBV28 with TRBJ1-3; 10 nucleotides align to TRBD1. Trimming took 2 bases from V and 1 from J; bases not matched to a gene: 5. The CDR3 covers 17 residues. Germline V gene sequence: CDR1 MDHEN, CDR2 SYDVKM. CDR3 sequence: CASSLGGTGESGNTIYF. Here the CDR3 DNA reads TGTGCCAGCAGTTTAGGGGGGACAGGGGAATCTGGAAACACCATATATTTT.

V and J are TRBV5-4 and TRBJ1-2; D remains ambiguous. This CDR3 has 15 residues. Trimming removed 3 bases at V and 6 bases at J, with 18 bases between. Germline V gives CDR1 SGHNT, CDR2 YYREEE (reference sequence). CDR3 coding DNA: TGTGCCAGCAGCTCCCCGACCCCGAATCCCCATGGCTACACCTTC. As protein: CASSSPTPNPHGYTF.

The V and J genes are TRBV7-2 and TRBJ2-2, with 8 nucleotides matching TRBD2. The germline V gene has CDR1 SGHTA and CDR2 FQGNSA. The CDR3 spans 15 residues. With V trimmed by 3 bases and J by 7 bases, 7 bases remained unmatched. CDR3 nucleotides: TGTGCCAGCAGCTTTTTAGCGGGGCGGATCGGGGAGCTGTTTTTT. It yields the protein CASSFLAGRIGELFF. Filled out from reference TRBV7-2 and TRBJ2-2, the complete variable domain reads GAGVSQSPSNKVTEKGKDVELRCDPISGHTALYWYRQSLGQGLEFLIYFQGNSAPDKSGLPSDRFSAERTGGSVSTLTIQRTQQEDSAVYLCASSFLAGRIGELFFGEGSRLTVL.

This clone occurred once. The chain employs TRBV2 and TRBJ1-2, with 9 bases matching TRBD1. The CDR3 is made up of 11 amino acids. J lost 8 bases, V lost 7 bases, and 2 bases had no gene match. The germline V gene has CDR1 SNHLY and CDR2 FYNNEI. In nucleotides, the CDR3 is TGTGCCAGCATGACAGGGGGAGGCTACACCTTC. This encodes CASMTGGGYTF.

Regarding this clone: Other nucleotide sequences in the sample specify the same CDR3. The CDR3 loop is CASTPGTGGYEQYF. The CDR3 DNA reads TGTGCCAGCACCCCCGGGACAGGGGGCTACGAGCAGTACTTC. V is TRBV28 and J is TRBJ2-7, with 11 bases that match TRBD1. The junction had 5 bases not matched to a gene; V was cut back by 7 bases and J by 3 bases. The V gene's germline CDR1 is MDHEN and CDR2 SYDVKM. The CDR3 covers 14 residues.